The 30 T cell receptor beta chains presented below share a single source sample, sequenced in a study of regulatory T cells in long-lasting Graves disease. Building of the TCR beta libraries involved iRepertoire HTBI primers and Arm-PCR of CDR3 regions. TCRdb reprocessed the multiplex PCR reads via MiXCR and lists one record per CDR3 protein. This table holds more than 300,000 distinct CDR3 sequences, about 20% found once. The time point: persistent/refractory GD, antithyroid drugs over 5 years with positive TRAb. Researchers made the TCR library from RNA that was extracted from PBMCs. The sequences come from peripheral blood mononuclear cells (PBMCs), collected when the disease was refractory, from a patient treated with antithyroid drugs. These receptors all stem from a female donor with Graves disease.

The chain is built from TRBV5-1 and TRBJ2-1; 9 nucleotides align to TRBD1. With 6 bases clipped from V and 4 bases from J, the junction kept 8 bases outside the gene matches. This CDR3 is 15 amino acids long. CDR1 and CDR2 from the germline V gene are SGHRS and YFSETQ. The DNA of the CDR3 is TGCGCCAGCAAGGATCACAGGGGGCCGTACAATGAGCAGTTCTTC. It translates to CASKDHRGPYNEQFF.

There are many counts of this clonotype. The V call is TRBV6-1, the J call TRBJ1-1; D not certain. Looked up from germline, CDR1 is MNHNS and CDR2 is SASEGT. The CDR3 length is 13 residues. V was shortened by 0 bases and J by 3 bases, with 5 bases between the two germline ends. The CDR3 spells CASSEAGYTEAFF. The DNA for the CDR3 is TGTGCCAGCAGTGAAGCAGGGTACACTGAAGCTTTCTTT.

This clonotype was detected many times. The chain links TRBV19 to TRBJ1-4; D not certain. With 6 bases removed from V and 10 bases from J, the gap between germline ends came to 21 bases. This CDR3 region has 15 residues. Germline-derived CDR1 and CDR2 are LNHDA and SQIVND (reference sequence). The CDR3 sequence: CASRRGDGVRGKLFF. The CDR3 DNA follows: TGTGCCAGTAGGCGCGGGGATGGGGTGCGAGGAAAACTGTTTTTT.

This clonotype occurred many times. The chain has TRBV11-1 and TRBJ2-2; D is unresolved. Deletions cut 4 bases from V and 6 bases from J, with 9 bases between. Germline V gene data show CDR1 as SGHAT and CDR2 as FQDESV (reference sequence). This CDR3 comprises 13 residues. The CDR3 DNA follows: TGTGCCAGCAGCTCCAAACTTGCCGGGGAGCTGTTTTTT. It is translated as CASSSKLAGELFF.

This CDR3 is CASSQGRAGLVEGNNEQFF. The CDR3, as DNA: TGTGCCAGCAGCCAAGGAAGGGCAGGACTAGTCGAGGGAAACAATGAGCAGTTCTTC. J is TRBJ2-1 and V is TRBV3-1; 7 nucleotides agree with TRBD2. The germline gives CDR1 LGHDT, CDR2 YNNKEL (reference sequence). There are 19 residues in the CDR3. With 1 base clipped from V and 5 bases from J, the junction kept 17 bases outside the gene matches.

The chain links TRBV7-2 to TRBJ1-5; no reliable D call. V lost 4 bases, J lost 9 bases, and 16 bases lay in between. Germline V CDR1 and CDR2: SGHTA, FQGNSA. The CDR3 contains 14 residues. CDR3 bases: TGTGCCAGCAGCTCCCAATTTAAGGGAGGGCCCCAGCATTTT. Amino acid sequence: CASSSQFKGGPQHF. The full variable domain, with the rest looked up from reference TRBV7-2 and TRBJ1-5, is GAGVSQSPSNKVTEKGKDVELRCDPISGHTALYWYRQSLGQGLEFLIYFQGNSAPDKSGLPSDRFSAERTGGSVSTLTIQRTQQEDSAVYLCASSSQFKGGPQHFGDGTRLSIL.

This clonotype was counted between two and nine times. The chain links TRBV30 to TRBJ1-2; TRBD1 agrees at 11 bases. The junction had 4 bases not matched to a gene; V was cut back by 1 base and J by 6 bases. CDR1 and CDR2 from the germline V gene are GTSNPN and SVGIG (reference sequence). The CDR3 is 14 residues long. The CDR3 here is CAWSGTGGIDGYTF. The CDR3 DNA sequence: TGTGCCTGGAGTGGGACAGGGGGCATCGATGGCTACACCTTC.

Ten or more counts support this clonotype. CDR3 amino acids: CASSLTQGDEQYF. CDR3 coding DNA: TGTGCCAGCAGCTTAACTCAGGGGGACGAGCAGTACTTC. The V gene is TRBV7-3, the J gene TRBJ2-7; 7 positions agree with TRBD1. Looked up from germline, CDR1 is SGHTA and CDR2 is FQGTGA. The CDR3 consists of 13 residues. V lost 0 bases and J lost 5; bases outside the gene matches: 1.

This clonotype was observed once. One end of the junction varies from germline; a read error may be responsible. The chain is built from TRBV12-3 or TRBV12-4 and TRBJ2-7; unclear D gene. The CDR3 sequence is 13 residues long. This CDR3 reads CATSARLDGEQYF. For the CDR3, the DNA is TGTGCCACCAGTGCCCGGCTCGACGGCGAGCAGTACTTC.

This clonotype came up many times. The chain has TRBV2 and TRBJ2-5, with 7 bases fitting TRBD1. The CDR3 has 15 residues. Germline CDR1 is SNHLY and CDR2 is FYNNEI. V shed 6 bases, J shed 5 bases, and the junction held 12 bases outside the gene matches. The CDR3 loop reads CASSANRGWEETQYF. CDR3 nucleotides: TGTGCCAGCAGCGCCAACAGGGGCTGGGAGGAGACCCAGTACTTC.

This clonotype showed up many times. The V gene is TRBV7-2, the J gene TRBJ2-5; 16 bases line up with TRBD2. CDR1 SGHTA and CDR2 FQGNSA come from the germline V gene. With 3 bases clipped from V and 2 bases from J, the junction kept 9 bases outside the gene matches. The CDR3 covers 19 residues. Here the CDR3 DNA reads TGTGCCAGCAGCTTCCGCTCCGGGACTAGCGGGGGGGCACAAGAGACCCAGTACTTC. It translates to CASSFRSGTSGGAQETQYF. Filled out from reference TRBV7-2 and TRBJ2-5, the complete variable domain reads GAGVSQSPSNKVTEKGKDVELRCDPISGHTALYWYRQSLGQGLEFLIYFQGNSAPDKSGLPSDRFSAERTGGSVSTLTIQRTQQEDSAVYLCASSFRSGTSGGAQETQYFGPGTRLLVL.

In this sample, this clonotype turned up a few times. The chain uses TRBV19 and TRBJ1-5; D is perhaps TRBD1 (5 bases). The CDR3 covers 16 residues. V lost 1 base and J 2 bases, leaving 12 bases between the germline ends. Germline loops: CDR1 LNHDA, CDR2 SQIVND (reference sequence). In DNA, the CDR3 is TGTGCCAGTAGTATAGTGGGCCCGGGGGGCAATCAGCCCCAGCATTTT. It translates to CASSIVGPGGNQPQHF.

The chain couples TRBV13 to TRBJ1-1; a possible D gene is TRBD1 (5 bases). Per germline, CDR1 PRHDT and CDR2 FYEKMQ (reference sequence). Trimming cost V 0 bases and J 2 bases, with 16 bases left between them. The CDR3 spans 17 residues. CDR3 sequence reads: CASSLGLHDRSNTEAFF. CDR3 bases: TGTGCCAGCAGCTTAGGCCTTCATGACAGATCTAACACTGAAGCTTTCTTT.

This clonotype was seen at least ten times. V gene TRBV20-1 combines with J gene TRBJ1-2; possibly TRBD1 for D (6 bases). Germline values: CDR1 DFQATT, CDR2 SNEGSKA (reference sequence). There are 10 residues in the CDR3. Trimming removed 6 bases at V and 7 bases at J, with 9 bases between. This CDR3 reads CSAGGFGYTF. DNA for the CDR3: TGCAGTGCGGGGGGCTTTGGCTACACCTTC.

At least ten counts were recorded for this clonotype. This chain uses TRBV6-1 with TRBJ2-7; D is perhaps TRBD1 (5 bases). The CDR3 runs to 12 residues. Germline V gene lookup returns CDR1 MNHNS and CDR2 SASEGT. Trimming removed 4 bases from V and 6 bases from J, with 10 bases in between. The CDR3 DNA follows: TGTGCCAGCAGTGGGCAGGGAACCGAGCAGTACTTC. This sequence encodes CASSGQGTEQYF.

The chain carries TRBV30 and TRBJ1-1, with 9 bases lining up with TRBD1. From germline, CDR1 is GTSNPN and CDR2 SVGIG (reference sequence). Germline trimming cut 5 bases from V and 1 base from J; bases unmatched to any gene: 14. This CDR3 is 17 amino acids long. CDR3 protein: CAWGRGQGRSGNTEAFF. In DNA, the CDR3 is TGTGCCTGGGGGAGGGGACAGGGAAGGAGCGGGAACACTGAAGCTTTCTTT.

This chain connects TRBV5-4 to TRBJ2-2, with 7 bases aligning to TRBD2. The V gene's germline CDR1 is SGHNT and CDR2 YYREEE (reference sequence). The CDR3 contains 15 residues. V gave up 1 base and J gave up 4 bases; unmatched junction bases: 4. CDR3 sequence (DNA): TGTGCCAGCAGCTTGCGGTGGGGGGGCACCGGGGAGCTGTTTTTT. Residues: CASSLRWGGTGELFF. Full variable domain (outside the CDR3, taken from reference TRBV5-4 and TRBJ2-2): ETGVTQSPTHLIKTRGQQVTLRCSSQSGHNTVSWYQQALGQGPQFIFQYYREEENGRGNFPPRFSGLQFPNYSSELNVNALELDDSALYLCASSLRWGGTGELFFGEGSRLTVL.

This clonotype was counted at least ten times. The chain links TRBV12-3 or TRBV12-4 to TRBJ2-7, with D possibly being TRBD1 (5 bases). V dropped 2 bases and J dropped 6 bases, with 8 bases sitting between them. CDR3 length: 12 residues. CDR3 region: CASSLLGREQYF. The CDR3 bases are TGTGCCAGCAGTTTACTGGGGCGCGAGCAGTACTTC.

This clonotype showed up many times. The chain combines TRBV11-2 with TRBJ2-5; 12 bases map to TRBD2. CDR3 length: 18 amino acids. Germline V gives CDR1 SGHAT, CDR2 FQNNGV. After removal of 2 bases from V and 5 bases from J, the junction contained 12 bases not matched to a gene. CDR3 loop: CASSLYASGRATGETQYF. The CDR3 DNA follows: TGTGCCAGCAGCTTATATGCTAGCGGGAGGGCAACAGGGGAGACCCAGTACTTC.

This clonotype was seen at least ten times. Here the CDR3 DNA reads TGTGCCAGCAGACCTCGGACAAGAAACACCGGGGAGCTGTTTTTT. It is translated as CASRPRTRNTGELFF. V is TRBV27 and J is TRBJ2-2; weak D call: TRBD1 (5 bases). The CDR3 is made up of 15 amino acids. Germline V gives CDR1 MNHEY, CDR2 SMNVEV (reference sequence). V lost 6 bases and J 2 bases, leaving 13 bases between the germline ends.

This clonotype came up many times. This chain connects TRBV6-1 to TRBJ1-2; TRBD1 aligns across 7 bases. V shed 9 bases and J 7 bases; nucleotides not matched to a gene: 8. CDR1 MNHNS and CDR2 SASEGT come from the germline V gene. CDR3 size: 12 residues. The DNA of the CDR3 is TGTGCCAGTAACAGGGGTGAGGCTGGCTACACCTTC. Protein sequence: CASNRGEAGYTF.

This clonotype was counted many times. The chain links TRBV3-1 to TRBJ2-7; 8 nucleotides match TRBD1. J lost 7 bases, V lost 4 bases, and 9 bases had no gene match. Germline assignment: CDR1 LGHDT and CDR2 YNNKEL (reference sequence). CDR3 length: 14 residues. As DNA, the CDR3 is TGTGCCAGCAGCCCCCGGGACAGGAAAGGGGAGCAGTACTTC. The encoded protein is CASSPRDRKGEQYF.

The chain couples TRBV18 to TRBJ1-5, with no clear D. The CDR3 contains 12 residues. The germline V gene encodes CDR1 KGHSH and CDR2 LQKENI. V lost 5 bases to trimming and J lost 7 bases, with 9 bases between them. The CDR3 sequence: CASSGSAQPQHF. The DNA for the CDR3 is TGTGCCAGCTCAGGTTCCGCCCAGCCCCAGCATTTT. The whole variable domain, remainder taken from reference TRBV18 and TRBJ1-5, is NAGVMQNPRHLVRRRGQEARLRCSPMKGHSHVYWYRQLPEEGLKFMVYLQKENIIDESGMPKERFSAEFPKEGPSILRIQQVVRGDSAAYFCASSGSAQPQHFGDGTRLSIL.

This clonotype appeared many times. Here the CDR3 reads CASSSGQAVTEAFF. The CDR3 DNA reads TGTGCCAGCAGTTCCGGACAGGCAGTTACTGAAGCTTTCTTT. The chain recombines TRBV28 with TRBJ1-1; TRBD1 matches 7 bases. Germline V gives CDR1 MDHEN, CDR2 SYDVKM. The V segment lost 4 bases and the J segment 5 bases; nucleotides outside the gene matches: 7. This CDR3 is 14 amino acids long. Variable domain in full (rest from reference TRBV28 and TRBJ1-1): DVKVTQSSRYLVKRTGEKVFLECVQDMDHENMFWYRQDPGLGLRLIYFSYDVKMKEKGDIPEGYSVSREKKERFSLILESASTNQTSMYLCASSSGQAVTEAFFGQGTRLTVV.

The rearrangement uses TRBV5-1 and TRBJ2-7, with a possible D match to TRBD1 (6 bases). The CDR3 loop spans 17 amino acids. Trimming removed 3 bases at V and 0 bases at J, with 19 bases between. Germline CDR1 is SGHRS and CDR2 is YFSETQ. CDR3 DNA sequence: TGCGCCAGCAGCTCGTACTACGACCTGGACAGCTCCTACGAGCAGTACTTC. Translation gives CASSSYYDLDSSYEQYF.

This clonotype was detected ten times or more. The chain is built from TRBV2 and TRBJ2-7; no definite D call. CDR1 is SNHLY and CDR2 is FYNNEI in the germline V gene. V was trimmed by 3 bases and J by 0 bases, leaving 15 bases between them. The CDR3 contains 16 residues. The CDR3 DNA follows: TGTGCCAGCAGTGAGGCCAGGACGAGGATCTCCTACGAGCAGTACTTC. Protein: CASSEARTRISYEQYF.

The V and J genes are TRBV7-9 and TRBJ1-1; TRBD1 might be the D (5 bases). V gave up 5 bases and J gave up 2 bases, with 12 bases separating them. Per the germline V gene, CDR1 is SEHNR and CDR2 is FQNEAQ (reference sequence). CDR3 size: 14 residues. Written as DNA, the CDR3 is TGTGCCAGCAGCCCGCAGGGATCAAACACTGAAGCTTTCTTT. Its protein is CASSPQGSNTEAFF.

This clonotype was picked up many times. This chain joins TRBV6-5 and TRBJ1-2; 7 bases map to TRBD1. This CDR3 comprises 14 residues. V lost 2 bases and J lost 3; bases outside the gene matches: 3. The germline gives CDR1 MNHEY, CDR2 SVGAGI. The CDR3 sequence: CASSYDRVYYGYTF. The CDR3 coding sequence is TGTGCCAGCAGTTACGACAGGGTCTACTATGGCTACACCTTC.

This clonotype was detected ten times or more. CDR3 protein: CASSEWTATYEQYF. The CDR3 DNA follows: TGTGCCAGCAGTGAATGGACAGCTACCTACGAGCAGTACTTC. The chain links TRBV6-2 or TRBV6-3 to TRBJ2-7; TRBD1 is a possible D gene (6 bases). Trimming took off 5 bases at V and 2 bases at J, with 13 bases between the two ends. The CDR3 is 14 residues long. CDR1 and CDR2 from the germline V gene are MNHEY and SVGEGT.

This clonotype was counted at least ten times. This chain links TRBV11-3 with TRBJ1-6; tentatively, D is TRBD1 (6 bases). V was cut by 5 bases and J by 9 bases, with 17 bases left in between. Per the germline V gene, CDR1 is SGHNT and CDR2 is YENEEA. The CDR3 spans 15 residues. This chain's CDR3 is CASSPSTSGVSPLHF. DNA for the CDR3: TGTGCCAGCAGCCCAAGCACTTCAGGGGTTTCACCCCTCCACTTT.